This T cell receptor beta chain was found in a study of beta chain features in type 1 diabetes. Study as a whole: Taken together, all samples contributed 90 million to 140 million examined sorted cells. Study-wide points: Reduced insertions and increased deletions marked VDJ junctions in type 1 diabetes patients. Within patients, naive, central memory and Treg TCRB repertoires seemed more similar than within healthy donors. In all four CD4+ subsets, TCRB CDR3 length was significantly, moderately reduced in type 1 diabetes.

Germline V CDR1 and CDR2: LNHDA, SQIVND (reference sequence). The ends were cut back, 4 bases at V and 6 bases at J, with 15 bases in the middle. The CDR3 length is 14 residues. The entirety of the isolated RNA underwent reverse transcription, so expressed TCRB transcripts were sequenced. An average roughly 3.6 million reads came from naive, central memory and regulatory T cell samples. Sequenced by immunoSEQ multiplex PCR; TCRdb stores in-frame clones only, minus some. The sample holds under 250,000 clones; more than 11% are singletons and the top ten take about 0.019%. This clone was seen a few times. Its target is not known.

V is TRBV19 and J is TRBJ1-1; weak D call: TRBD1 (6 bases). The receptor's source is a man aged 25-45 years with type 1 diabetes. The sample taken for sequencing was naive CD4+ T cells from blood. The CDR3 here is CASSRQDILAEAFF. DNA for the CDR3: TGTGCCAGTAGTAGACAGGACATTCTCGCTGAAGCTTTCTTT.